This T cell receptor (beta chain) derives from a study of T cell repertoires in cytomegalovirus infection (dated by TCRdb to between 2018 and 2021). Broadly, across the study: The HLA type of each donor mattered for the analysis, because public TCR beta signatures pointed to carriage of CMV infection along with the matching HLA type. On the study overall, not on this receptor specifically: Carriers of CMV infection plus the relevant HLA type were discriminated by the cumulative frequency of public TCR beta family members in the study cohort and in an independent roughly 340-donor cohort. In the ex vivo response, HLA-C-restricted CMV-specific TCR beta clonotypes were dominant, and in two of eight donors the single most frequent clonotype came from this HLA-C-restricted group.

Taken from cysteine to phenylalanine, the CDR3 has 13 residues. Only the CDR3 portion is preserved as DNA: 39 bases, with reading frame beginning at the first base. Deletion took 0 bases off V and 3 bases off J, with a span of 5 bases between the germline ends. From a lookup of the germline V gene (reference sequence), CDR1 and CDR2 are DFQATT and SNEGSKA. To note about this clonotype: Its specific antigen is unknown. No much larger clonotype is one base removed from it; base qualities were not supplied.

The sequencer was an Illumina HiSeq 1500. The raw public data were reprocessed by TCRdb itself: fastp quality trimming at Q25, MiXCR clonotype calling, in-frame beta chains only. Each entry merges the rows of one CDR3 protein and shows their most common DNA and genes. The sample yields about 310,000 distinct CDR3 sequences; about 8.8% were counted once. The ten biggest clones cover around 2.5% of the sample. The sequence was collected from a human donor in good health (CMV status not recorded). Some clones in this sample may be carry-over from other donors' samples. Recombination linked TRBV20-1 to TRBJ2-2; the D gene is unclear. The material sequenced was PBMCs. DNA sequence: TGCAGTGCTAGAGATATAGACACCGGGGAGCTGTTTTTT. Its protein is CSARDIDTGELFF.